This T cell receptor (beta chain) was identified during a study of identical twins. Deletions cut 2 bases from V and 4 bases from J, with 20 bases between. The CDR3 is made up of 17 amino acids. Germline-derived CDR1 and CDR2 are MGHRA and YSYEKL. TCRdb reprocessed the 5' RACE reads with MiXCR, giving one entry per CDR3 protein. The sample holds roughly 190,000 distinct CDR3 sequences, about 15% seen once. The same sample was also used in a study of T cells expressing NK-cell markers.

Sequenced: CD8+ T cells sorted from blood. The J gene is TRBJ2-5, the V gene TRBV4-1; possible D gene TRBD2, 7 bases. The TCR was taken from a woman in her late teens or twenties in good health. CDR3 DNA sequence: TGCGCCAGCAGCCAAACATTCGAGGGGGGGCCGGCAGAGACCCAGTACTTC. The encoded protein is CASSQTFEGGPAETQYF.